The 21 T cell receptor beta chains below come from one sample, sequenced in a study of T cell responses to AZD1222 COVID-19 vaccine. Generated by immunoSEQ multiplex PCR, the TCRdb table keeps only in-frame clones and is missing some. The sample includes under 150,000 clones, roughly 90% of them seen just once. The sequences come from peripheral blood, collected 28 days after the second AZD1222 dose. Receptors originate from an adult who received the AZD1222 COVID-19 vaccine.

This chain links TRBV23-1 with TRBJ1-2; D call uncertain. TRBV23-1 has ORF status, its function being uncertain. V lost 2 bases, J lost 6 bases, and 22 bases lay in between. The CDR3 loop spans 17 amino acids. The CDR3 nucleotides are TGCGCCAGCAGTCAAAAATCCCCCGTCACCACACTCCATGGCTACACCTTC. Its translation is CASSQKSPVTTLHGYTF.

This chain links TRBV28 with TRBJ2-2, with TRBD1 identical over 9 bases. Germline loops: CDR1 MDHEN, CDR2 SYDVKM. V trimming: 6 bases; J trimming: 9 bases; junction bases outside the gene matches: 5. The CDR3 is 13 amino acids. In DNA, the CDR3 is TGTGCCAGCAGACTTACAGGGGGCAGGGAGCTGTTTTTT. Translation: CASRLTGGRELFF.

This clone was observed a single time. The chain joins TRBV28 to TRBJ1-5; D remains unclear. The CDR3 is made up of 16 amino acids. CDR1 is MDHEN and CDR2 is SYDVKM in the germline V gene. Trimming pared 5 bases from V and 3 bases from J, leaving 17 bases between. The CDR3 bases are TGTGCCAGCAGTGAGGCCTGGGCGGTGGACAATCAGCCCCAGCATTTT. Translating it yields CASSEAWAVDNQPQHF.

V is TRBV6-5 and J is TRBJ1-2, with TRBD1 as a possible D gene (6 bases). Trimming took off 5 bases at V and 5 bases at J, with 12 bases between the two ends. Germline loops: CDR1 MNHEY, CDR2 SVGAGI. The CDR3 runs to 13 residues. CDR3 nucleotide sequence: TGTGCCAGCAGTCCCGACAGGTTTTATGGCTACACCTTC. This codes for CASSPDRFYGYTF.

This rearrangement joins TRBV7-2 to TRBJ2-7, with a possible D match to TRBD1 (6 bases). V was clipped by 4 bases and J by 1 base, with 14 bases between them. Germline V gene sequence: CDR1 SGHTA, CDR2 FQGNSA. There are 15 residues in the CDR3. The CDR3, as DNA: TGTGCCAGCAGCTCACCGAGCCAGGGGTCCTACGAGCAGTACTTC. Encoded protein: CASSSPSQGSYEQYF.

Only one count was recorded for this clone. The rearrangement joins TRBV7-3 to TRBJ2-2, with 8 bases that match TRBD2. This CDR3 has 17 residues. V was pared by 1 base and J by 0 bases, with 4 bases of the junction left unmatched. Germline CDR1 reads SGHTA; CDR2 reads FQGTGA. The CDR3 reads CASSLNAGGANTGELFF. Here the CDR3 DNA reads TGTGCCAGCAGCTTAAATGCGGGGGGAGCGAACACCGGGGAGCTGTTTTTT. Using reference TRBV7-3 and TRBJ2-2 for the parts outside the CDR3, the full variable domain is GAGVSQTPSNKVTEKGKYVELRCDPISGHTALYWYRQSLGQGPEFLIYFQGTGAADDSGLPNDRFFAVRPEGSVSTLKIQRTERGDSAVYLCASSLNAGGANTGELFFGEGSRLTVL.

The chain uses TRBV6-5 and TRBJ1-1; 9 bases map to TRBD1. CDR3 length: 13 residues. Trimming removed 6 bases from V and 7 bases from J; junction bases left unmatched: 6. Germline V gene lookup returns CDR1 MNHEY and CDR2 SVGAGI. The CDR3 sequence is CASRGQGQIEAFF. CDR3 nucleotides: TGTGCCAGCAGGGGACAGGGTCAAATTGAAGCTTTCTTT.

The V and J genes are TRBV7-9 and TRBJ1-2; D is possibly TRBD1 (5 bases). V was shortened by 1 base and J by 4 bases, with 7 bases between the two germline ends. Germline V gene sequence: CDR1 SEHNR, CDR2 FQNEAQ (reference sequence). The CDR3 runs 13 residues. The CDR3 region is CASSLETGYGYTF. CDR3 DNA: TGTGCCAGCAGCTTAGAAACAGGCTATGGCTACACCTTC.

This clone was detected many times. The CDR3 region is CASSPGGGPFYYEQYF. CDR3 DNA sequence: TGTGCCAGCAGCCCTGGTGGGGGGCCGTTCTATTACGAGCAGTACTTC. The V and J genes are TRBV5-6 and TRBJ2-7; the D gene could be TRBD1 or TRBD2 (6 bases each). Trimming took off 4 bases at V and 4 bases at J, with 21 bases between the two ends. The CDR3 has 16 residues. CDR1 SGHDT and CDR2 YYEEEE come from the germline V gene.

The J gene is TRBJ1-2, the V gene TRBV19; the match to TRBD1 covers 8 bases. J gave up 4 bases and V 7 bases, and 8 bases lay outside the gene matches. The CDR3 runs to 14 residues. Germline CDR1 is LNHDA and CDR2 is SQIVND (reference sequence). The CDR3 DNA reads TGTGCCAGTAACGCGGACAGGGTATTCTATGGCTACACCTTC. Protein sequence: CASNADRVFYGYTF.

The CDR3 reads CAWSGTSGSQETQYF. As DNA, the CDR3 is TGTGCCTGGAGCGGGACTAGCGGGAGCCAAGAGACCCAGTACTTC. V usage is TRBV30 and J usage is TRBJ2-5; the match to TRBD2 covers 14 bases. Germline CDR1 GTSNPN, CDR2 SVGIG (reference sequence). This CDR3 has 15 amino acids. J lost 1 base, V lost 3 bases, and 1 base had no gene match.

Points on this clone: Different DNA sequences within this sample yield the same CDR3. V usage is TRBV18 and J usage is TRBJ1-1; no clear D gene. The CDR3 is made up of 14 amino acids. The germline V and J ends were trimmed by 0 bases and 1 base, with 6 bases remaining between them. CDR1 is KGHSH and CDR2 is LQKENI in the germline V gene. The CDR3, as DNA: TGTGCCAGCTCACCACCGGGCAGGAACACTGAAGCTTTCTTT. Translated, it gives CASSPPGRNTEAFF.

This sequence joins TRBV5-4 and TRBJ1-2; possibly TRBD1 for D (6 bases). CDR1 SGHNT and CDR2 YYREEE come from the germline V gene (reference sequence). V was pared by 2 bases and J by 5 bases, with 16 bases between. CDR3 length: 15 residues. CDR3 DNA sequence: TGTGCCAGCAGCTTAATGGGGGGCGCGAGGTATGGCTACACCTTC. Its translation is CASSLMGGARYGYTF.

This clone occurred a few times. The chain employs TRBV9 and TRBJ2-7; 8 nucleotides line up with TRBD2. The germline V gene has CDR1 SGDLS and CDR2 YYNGEE. V lost 2 bases, J lost 1 base, and 2 bases stayed unmatched. CDR3 length: 14 amino acids. CDR3 loop: CASSVTSGSYEQYF. The CDR3 DNA reads as TGTGCCAGCAGCGTTACTAGCGGTTCCTACGAGCAGTACTTC.

J is TRBJ1-4 and V is TRBV2; D is unresolved. V was pared by 7 bases and J by 8 bases, with 11 bases between. The V gene's germline CDR1 is SNHLY and CDR2 FYNNEI. The CDR3 extends over 12 amino acids. In nucleotides, the CDR3 is TGTGCCAGCACGATAGGCAAAGAAAAACTGTTTTTT. The encoded protein is CASTIGKEKLFF.

The J gene is TRBJ2-1, the V gene TRBV7-3; D call uncertain. The V end was cut by 0 bases, the J end by 6 bases, with 6 bases between. The length of the CDR3 is 13 residues. The germline gives CDR1 SGHTA, CDR2 FQGTGA. The CDR3 DNA reads TGTGCCAGCAGCTTAACAGGGTTCAATGAGCAGTTCTTC. As protein: CASSLTGFNEQFF.

The V call is TRBV30, the J call TRBJ1-2, with 10 bases lining up with TRBD1. This CDR3 is built from 15 residues. The V segment lost 0 bases and the J segment 6 bases; nucleotides outside the gene matches: 7. Germline V gene data show CDR1 as GTSNPN and CDR2 as SVGIG (reference sequence). The CDR3 here is CAWSVRDRGSHGYTF. The CDR3 DNA reads TGTGCCTGGAGTGTAAGGGACAGGGGTTCACATGGCTACACCTTC.

The genes are TRBV27 and TRBJ1-2; tentatively, D is TRBD1 (5 bases). Trimming shortened V by 5 bases and J by 7 bases, and 17 bases separated the two germline ends. CDR3 size: 14 residues. Germline CDR1 and CDR2: MNHEY and SMNVEV (reference sequence). The CDR3 loop reads CASSPAGPTGGYTF. In DNA form, the CDR3 reads TGTGCCAGCAGTCCCGCGGGACCGACGGGTGGCTACACCTTC.

This clone was detected once. The genes are TRBV6-5 and TRBJ1-3, with unresolved D. The V gene's germline CDR1 is MNHEY and CDR2 SVGAGI. The CDR3 runs to 15 residues. V lost 2 bases, J lost 3 bases, and 11 bases lay in between. The CDR3 region has the DNA TGTGCCAGCAGTTACAATTCAGGAGGTGGAAACACCATATATTTT. Protein: CASSYNSGGGNTIYF.

The sample holds a few counts of this clone. The chain recombines TRBV4-1 with TRBJ1-4, with TRBD1 as a possible D gene (5 bases). The CDR3 contains 16 residues. Germline V gene lookup returns CDR1 MGHRA and CDR2 YSYEKL. The V end was cut by 5 bases, the J end by 8 bases, with 21 bases between. The CDR3 sequence is CASSAPHGPGREKLFF. The CDR3 bases are TGCGCCAGCAGCGCCCCCCATGGCCCAGGGCGGGAAAAACTGTTTTTT.

This rearrangement joins TRBV18 to TRBJ2-2, with D perhaps assigned TRBD1 or TRBD2 (5 bases each). With 3 bases removed from V and 5 bases from J, the gap between germline ends came to 22 bases. The CDR3 is 18 residues long. Germline-derived CDR1 and CDR2 are KGHSH and LQKENI. The CDR3 DNA follows: TGTGCCAGCTCACCGAGGGGACCCGGAGGACTCGGAACCGGGGAGCTGTTTTTT. As protein: CASSPRGPGGLGTGELFF.